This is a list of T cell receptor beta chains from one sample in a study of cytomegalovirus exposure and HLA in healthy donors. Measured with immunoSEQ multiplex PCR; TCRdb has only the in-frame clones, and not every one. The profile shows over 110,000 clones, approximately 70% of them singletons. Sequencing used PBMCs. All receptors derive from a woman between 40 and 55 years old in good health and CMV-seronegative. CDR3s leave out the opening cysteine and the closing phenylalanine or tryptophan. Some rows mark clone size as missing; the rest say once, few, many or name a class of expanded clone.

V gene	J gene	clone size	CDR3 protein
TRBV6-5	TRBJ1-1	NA	ASSLGTLNTEAF
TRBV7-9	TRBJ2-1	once	ASSTGSHEQF
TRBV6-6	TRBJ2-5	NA	ASSRPVTGKETQY
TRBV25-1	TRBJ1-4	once	ASSERGSGNEKLF
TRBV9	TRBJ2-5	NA	ASSVGPGHTQETQY
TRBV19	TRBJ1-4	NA	ASNVYLGPAEKLF
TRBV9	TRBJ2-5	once	ASSEGTVNGQKETQY
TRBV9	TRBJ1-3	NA	ASSVGTGERTIY
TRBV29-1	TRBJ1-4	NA	SVVSYEKLF
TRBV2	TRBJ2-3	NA	ASSGGLGTDTQY
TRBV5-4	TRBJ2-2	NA	ASSFRTRSTGTGELF
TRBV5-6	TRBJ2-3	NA	ASRLVGQDTQY
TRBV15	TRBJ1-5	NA	ATSSEPGHSNQPQH
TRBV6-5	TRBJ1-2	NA	ASSRRGQDNYGYT
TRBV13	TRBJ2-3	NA	ASSHRTSGGLDTQY
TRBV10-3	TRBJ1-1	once	ASNDPRIIEAF
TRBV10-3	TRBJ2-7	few	AIKGGETYEQY
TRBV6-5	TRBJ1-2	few	ASGQSYGYT
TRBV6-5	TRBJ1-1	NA	ATRIALITEAF
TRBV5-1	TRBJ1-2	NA	ASSRDRNGYT
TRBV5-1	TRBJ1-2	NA	ASSFQGADYGYT
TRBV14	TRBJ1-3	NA	ASSPDSAGNTIY
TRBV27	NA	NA	ASTGTGLDEQY
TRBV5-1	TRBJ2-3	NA	ASSPGTSSDTQY
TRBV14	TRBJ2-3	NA	ASSQPSTGTDTQY
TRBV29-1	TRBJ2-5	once	SVEVLAGGQETQY
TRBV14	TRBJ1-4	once	ASSPLPGQGTGSEKLF
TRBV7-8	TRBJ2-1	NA	ASSPRRFPHEQF
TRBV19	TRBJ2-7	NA	ASSLSGGARSYEQY
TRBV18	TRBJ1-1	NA	ASSRGQPNTEAF
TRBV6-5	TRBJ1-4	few	ATRRPGDEKLF
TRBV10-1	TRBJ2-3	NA	ASSDGGLGTDTQY
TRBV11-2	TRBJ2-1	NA	ASSLVSGQGGEQF
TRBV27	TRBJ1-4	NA	ASSSFQGGIEKLF
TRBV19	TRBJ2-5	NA	ATRTSGGRETQY
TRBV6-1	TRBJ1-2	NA	ASSREGGYGYT
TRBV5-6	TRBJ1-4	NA	ASSRLHGRGEKLF
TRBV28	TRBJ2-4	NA	ASSRRAKNIQY
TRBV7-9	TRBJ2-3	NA	ASSSGLAGPTDTQY
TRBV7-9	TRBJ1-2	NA	ASSLDRRREYGYT
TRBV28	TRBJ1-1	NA	ASSLVGTEAF
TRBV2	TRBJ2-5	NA	ASGDSQETQY
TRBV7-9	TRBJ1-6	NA	ASSETQGSYNSPLH
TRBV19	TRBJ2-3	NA	ASNMRRGRLTDTQY
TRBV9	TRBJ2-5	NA	ASSGFGGPRETQY
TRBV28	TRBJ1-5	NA	ASSSGQGNQPQH
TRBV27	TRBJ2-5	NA	ASRQTSGGAGETQY
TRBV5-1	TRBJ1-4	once	ASSLEGGRDEKLF
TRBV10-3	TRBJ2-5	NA	ASGVQETQY
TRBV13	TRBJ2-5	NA	ASSLRSGQETQY